This T cell receptor beta chain stems from a study of OX40 agonist ivuxolimab in advanced cancers. Clones were read by immunoSEQ multiplex PCR, and TCRdb kept only the in-frame ones, dropping some. The sample includes roughly 24,000 clones, about four fifths of them seen just once. Concerning this clone itself: What it binds is unknown.

Germline V CDR1 and CDR2: SGDLS, YYNGEE. Trimming shortened V by 0 bases and J by 4 bases, and 7 bases separated the two germline ends. The CDR3 has 14 residues. Findings and caveats of the study: Relative to CD4+, CD8+ T cells held more expanded clones on average.

This chain connects TRBV9 to TRBJ1-4; D gene unclear. This TCR was recovered from an adult with an advanced solid tumor such as melanoma, head and neck, liver or kidney cancer. This sample comprised CD4+ or CD8+ T cells sorted from blood, obtained in a trial of the OX40 agonist ivuxolimab. CDR3 nucleotides: TGTGCCAGCAGCGTAGGGAATGATAATGAAAAACTGTTTTTT. Protein: CASSVGNDNEKLFF.